Reported below is one T cell receptor beta chain. Its antigen remains unknown. The data were taken from a study of T cell responses to AZD1222 COVID-19 vaccine. Notes on the study in general: Nearly half of the spike-specific TCRs reportedly recognize variant regions that carry no mutations. Donors in the cohort were predominantly white British and more often female, and clonal diversity was possibly underestimated.

V was trimmed by 0 bases and J by 6 bases, leaving 11 bases between them. There are 14 residues in the CDR3. CDR1 MNHEY and CDR2 SVGEGT come from the germline V gene. Assay used: immunoSEQ multiplex PCR; TCRdb lists only in-frame clones, some missing. The sample records about 150,000 clones, 80% to 90% being singletons. This receptor was obtained from an adult in good health. The starting material was peripheral blood, obtained on day 0 of AZD1222 vaccination. The chain links TRBV6-2 or TRBV6-3 to TRBJ1-1; weak D call: TRBD1 (5 bases). This chain's CDR3 is CASSYSGAEAEAFF. The CDR3 DNA reads TGTGCCAGCAGTTACTCCGGGGCGGAGGCTGAAGCTTTCTTT.